The source of this T cell receptor beta chain is a study of blood T cell repertoires in COVID-19. V was cut by 2 bases and J by 3 bases, with 9 bases left in between. The CDR3 runs 14 residues. CDR1 and CDR2 (germline): SGHTA, FQGNSA. Assignment of participants to cohorts was predicated upon participant-reported clinical history. Authors' analysis steps: Estimation of nucleated cell counts relied on the amplification of reference gene primers. Here immunoSEQ multiplex PCR was the method, and the copy in TCRdb shows in-frame clones only, minus some. From that table come the V and J calls and clone size; the DNA was used to work out D and trimming. The table shows 270,000 or so clones, with around 89% occurring only once.

The sequence was collected from a woman in her twenties or thirties with acute COVID-19. Sequencing was carried out using PBMCs or T cells enriched from blood (not recorded which). This rearrangement joins TRBV7-2 to TRBJ2-3; possibly TRBD2 for D (5 bases). The CDR3, as DNA: TGTGCCAGCAGCTTAATTAGCGTGACAGATACGCAGTATTTT. This translates into CASSLISVTDTQYF.